This T cell receptor beta chain was retrieved from a study of human T cells and chemical hapten exposure. CDR1 SGHVS and CDR2 FNYEAQ come from the germline V gene. The CDR3 has 14 residues. The V and J ends lost 3 bases and 0 bases respectively, with 5 bases between them. Time point described: patch test 1, 2 weeks after DPC sensitization. Treatment here: therapeutic diphenylcyclopropenone sensitization with weekly scalp DPC. MiXCR was run by TCRdb on the RACE reads, yielding one entry per CDR3 protein. The sample lists some 400,000 distinct CDR3 sequences, more than 4.5% occurring once. This clonotype was detected only a few times.

Sequenced material: whole blood, taken in connection with sensitization to the hapten diphenylcyclopropenone (DPC). This chain uses TRBV7-6 with TRBJ1-4; D unclear. This TCR was recovered from a woman between 50 and 59 years old with alopecia areata. Some clones in this sample may be carry-over from other donors' samples. The CDR3 coding sequence is TGTGCCAGCAGCTTCGGTGCAACTAATGAAAAACTGTTTTTT. Its translation: CASSFGATNEKLFF.